This T cell receptor (beta chain) was observed in a study of control samples from healthy donors and cancer patients. The CDR3 has 15 residues. The ends were cut back, 0 bases at V and 4 bases at J, with 12 bases in the middle. Germline V gene data show CDR1 as ENHRY and CDR2 as SYGVKD. The protocol was immunoSEQ multiplex PCR, while the TCRdb copy is restricted to in-frame clones and leaves out a portion. The data hold roughly 100,000 clones, with around 82% observed a single time. The source of this sequence is a woman between 50 and 59 years old in good health. The chain couples TRBV10-3 to TRBJ1-2; D uncertain. Sequences were obtained from blood. In nucleotides, the CDR3 is TGTGCCATCAGTGAGTCTAAAGAACAGTCCTATGGCTACACCTTC. Protein product: CAISESKEQSYGYTF.